This T cell receptor beta chain was observed in a study of T cells in Graves' hyperthyroidism and ophthalmopathy. This clonotype came up a few times. RNA transcripts gave rise to amplified TCR beta CDR3 regions. When the TCR CDR3 underwent first-round RT-PCR, the HTBI primer set was used. TCRdb ran MiXCR on the multiplex PCR reads and lists one entry per CDR3 protein. The sample holds 450,000 to 550,000 distinct CDR3 sequences, less than 25% seen once. Input material: blood. The origin of this receptor is a woman in her thirties with Graves' ophthalmopathy.

The DNA for the CDR3 is TGTGCCAGCAGTTATTCCCGAACCTCCTCCTACGAGCAGTACTTC. It translates to CASSYSRTSSYEQYF. The rearrangement uses TRBV28 and TRBJ2-7; D not certain. V lost 4 bases, J lost 0 bases, and 13 bases lay in between. The CDR3 consists of 15 residues. Germline loops: CDR1 MDHEN, CDR2 SYDVKM.